The 3 T cell receptor beta chains below were found in one sample sequenced in a study of cytomegalovirus exposure and HLA in healthy donors. PCR involved 60 Vbeta and 13 Jbeta primers. The method was immunoSEQ multiplex PCR; TCRdb's version includes in-frame clones alone and lacks a portion of them. The profile shows about 130,000 clones, about 80% of them singletons. Sequenced material: PBMCs. The receptors come from a man aged 30-40 years in good health and CMV-seronegative.

This clone was seen only a few times. V is TRBV19 and J is TRBJ1-1; 7 nucleotides agree with TRBD1. The germline CDR1 and CDR2 sequences are LNHDA and SQIVND (reference sequence). Trimming removed 2 bases from V and 8 bases from J; junction bases left unmatched: 5. The CDR3 is 13 amino acids. The CDR3 reads CASSIQGGLEAFF. CDR3 in DNA: TGTGCCAGTAGTATACAAGGGGGCTTAGAAGCTTTCTTT.

The chain is built from TRBV19 and TRBJ1-5; a weak D match, TRBD1 (6 bases). V shed 4 bases and J shed 4 bases, with 17 bases lying between them. The CDR3 runs 16 residues. Germline values: CDR1 LNHDA, CDR2 SQIVND (reference sequence). The CDR3: CASSTSSGTTNQPQHF. As DNA, the CDR3 is TGTGCCAGTAGTACGTCCTCCGGGACAACGAATCAGCCCCAGCATTTT.

Only a few counts were recorded for this clone. V and J are TRBV4-1 and TRBJ1-1, with D tentatively TRBD1 (5 bases). There are 15 residues in the CDR3. From germline, CDR1 is MGHRA and CDR2 YSYEKL. The V and J ends lost 0 bases and 3 bases respectively, with 11 bases between them. CDR3 DNA: TGCGCCAGCAGCCAAGAGACAGCCTCGTACACTGAAGCTTTCTTT. It yields the protein CASSQETASYTEAFF.